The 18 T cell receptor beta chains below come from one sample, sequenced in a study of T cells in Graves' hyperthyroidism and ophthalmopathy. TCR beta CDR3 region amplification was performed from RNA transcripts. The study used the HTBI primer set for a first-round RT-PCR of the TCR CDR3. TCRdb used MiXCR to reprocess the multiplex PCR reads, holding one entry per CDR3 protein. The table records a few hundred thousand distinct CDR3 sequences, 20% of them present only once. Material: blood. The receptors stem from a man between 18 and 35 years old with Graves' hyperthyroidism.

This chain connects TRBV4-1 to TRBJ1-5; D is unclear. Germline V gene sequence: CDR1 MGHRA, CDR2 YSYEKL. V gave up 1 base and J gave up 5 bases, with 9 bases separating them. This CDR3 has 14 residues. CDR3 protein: CASSQGHADQPQHF. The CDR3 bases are TGCGCCAGCAGCCAAGGACACGCCGATCAGCCCCAGCATTTT.

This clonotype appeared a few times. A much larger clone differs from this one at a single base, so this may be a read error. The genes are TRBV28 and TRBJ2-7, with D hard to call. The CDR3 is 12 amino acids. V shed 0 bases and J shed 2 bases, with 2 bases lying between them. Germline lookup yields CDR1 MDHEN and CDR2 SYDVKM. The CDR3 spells CASSLWTYEQYF. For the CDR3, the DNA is TGTGCCAGCAGTTTATGGACCTACGAGCAGTACTTC.

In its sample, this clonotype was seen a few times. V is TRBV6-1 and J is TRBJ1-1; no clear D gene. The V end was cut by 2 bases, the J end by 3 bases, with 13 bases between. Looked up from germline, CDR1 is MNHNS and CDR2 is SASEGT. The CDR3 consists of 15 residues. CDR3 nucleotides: TGTGCCAGCAGTGAAAGAGGGCAGCGCTACACTGAAGCTTTCTTT. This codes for CASSERGQRYTEAFF.

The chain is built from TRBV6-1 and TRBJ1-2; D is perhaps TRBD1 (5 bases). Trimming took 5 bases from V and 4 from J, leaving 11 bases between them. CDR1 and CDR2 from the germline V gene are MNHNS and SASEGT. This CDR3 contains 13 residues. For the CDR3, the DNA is TGTGCCAGCAGTACCGGGACCTTCTATGGCTACACCTTC. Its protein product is CASSTGTFYGYTF.

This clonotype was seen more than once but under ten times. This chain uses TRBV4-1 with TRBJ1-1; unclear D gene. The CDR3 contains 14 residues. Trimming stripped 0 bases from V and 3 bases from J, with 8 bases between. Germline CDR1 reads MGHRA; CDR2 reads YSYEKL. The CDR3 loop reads CASSQEKGYTEAFF. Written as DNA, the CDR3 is TGCGCCAGCAGCCAAGAAAAAGGGTACACTGAAGCTTTCTTT.

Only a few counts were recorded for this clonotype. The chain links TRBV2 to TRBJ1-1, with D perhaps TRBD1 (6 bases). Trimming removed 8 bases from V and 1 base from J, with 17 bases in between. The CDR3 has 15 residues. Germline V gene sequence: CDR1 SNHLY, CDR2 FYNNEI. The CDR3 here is CASPSAGARNTEAFF. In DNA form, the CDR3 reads TGTGCCAGCCCATCGGCAGGGGCCAGGAACACTGAAGCTTTCTTT.

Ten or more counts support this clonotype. CDR3 DNA sequence: TGTGCCAGCAGACCGGGACAGGGTGGAAGAGCTTTCTTT. The encoded protein is CASRPGQGGRAFF. V usage is TRBV6-5 and J usage is TRBJ1-1, with 9 nucleotides matching TRBD1. Germline CDR1 MNHEY, CDR2 SVGAGI. The CDR3 totals 13 residues. J gave up 10 bases and V 6 bases, and 9 bases lay outside the gene matches.

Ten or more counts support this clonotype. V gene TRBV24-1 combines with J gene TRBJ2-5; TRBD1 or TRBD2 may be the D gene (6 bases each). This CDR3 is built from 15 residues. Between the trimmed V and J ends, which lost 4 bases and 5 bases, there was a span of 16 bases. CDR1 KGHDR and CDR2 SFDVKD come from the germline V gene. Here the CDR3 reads CATSDPKGGSETQYF. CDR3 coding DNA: TGTGCCACCAGTGACCCCAAGGGGGGATCCGAGACCCAGTACTTC.

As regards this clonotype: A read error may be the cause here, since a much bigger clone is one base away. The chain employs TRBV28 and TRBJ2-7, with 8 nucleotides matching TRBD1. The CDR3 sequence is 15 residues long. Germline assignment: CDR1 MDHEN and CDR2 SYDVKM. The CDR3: CASSQGASRSYEQCF. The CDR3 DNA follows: TGTGCCAGCTCCCAGGGGGCCTCCAGGAGCTACGAGCAGTGCTTC.

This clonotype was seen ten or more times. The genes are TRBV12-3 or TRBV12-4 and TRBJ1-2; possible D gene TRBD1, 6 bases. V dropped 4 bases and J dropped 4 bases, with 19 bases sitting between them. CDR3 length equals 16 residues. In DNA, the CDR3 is TGTGCCAGCAGTTCAGCCCTAGGGGGAAGAGGCTATGGCTACACCTTC. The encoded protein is CASSSALGGRGYGYTF.

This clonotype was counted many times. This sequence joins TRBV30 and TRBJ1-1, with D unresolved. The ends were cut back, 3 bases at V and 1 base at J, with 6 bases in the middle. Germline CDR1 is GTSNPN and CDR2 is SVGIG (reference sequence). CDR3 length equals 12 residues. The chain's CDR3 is CAWRTPNTEAFF. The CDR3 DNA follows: TGTGCCTGGAGAACACCGAACACTGAAGCTTTCTTT.

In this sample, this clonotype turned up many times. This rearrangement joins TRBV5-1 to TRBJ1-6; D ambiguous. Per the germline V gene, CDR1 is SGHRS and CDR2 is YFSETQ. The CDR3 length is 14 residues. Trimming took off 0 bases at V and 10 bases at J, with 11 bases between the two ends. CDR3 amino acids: CASSLAGMGSPLHF. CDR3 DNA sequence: TGCGCCAGCAGCTTGGCGGGGATGGGATCACCCCTCCACTTT.

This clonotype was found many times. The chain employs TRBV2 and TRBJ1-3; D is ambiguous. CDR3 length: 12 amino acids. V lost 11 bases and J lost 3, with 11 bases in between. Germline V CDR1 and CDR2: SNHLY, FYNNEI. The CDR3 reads CAGGGFGNTIYF. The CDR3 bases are TGTGCCGGAGGAGGTTTTGGAAACACCATATATTTT.

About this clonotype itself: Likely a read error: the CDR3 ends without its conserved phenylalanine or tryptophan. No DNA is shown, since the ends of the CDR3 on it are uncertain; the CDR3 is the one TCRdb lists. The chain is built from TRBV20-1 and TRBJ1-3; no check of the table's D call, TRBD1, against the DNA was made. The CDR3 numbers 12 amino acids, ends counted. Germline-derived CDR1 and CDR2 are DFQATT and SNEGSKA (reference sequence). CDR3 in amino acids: CSASGGGNTIWL.

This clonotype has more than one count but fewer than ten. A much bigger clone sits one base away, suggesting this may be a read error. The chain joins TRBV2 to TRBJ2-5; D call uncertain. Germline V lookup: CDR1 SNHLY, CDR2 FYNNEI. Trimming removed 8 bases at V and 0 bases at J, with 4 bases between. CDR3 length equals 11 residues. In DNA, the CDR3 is TGTGCCAGCGAGTACCAAGAGACCCAGTACTTC. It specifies CASEYQETQYF.

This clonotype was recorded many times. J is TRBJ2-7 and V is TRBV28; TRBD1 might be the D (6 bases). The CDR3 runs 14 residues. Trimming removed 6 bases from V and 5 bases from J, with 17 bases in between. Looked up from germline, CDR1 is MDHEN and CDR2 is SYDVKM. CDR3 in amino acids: CASRTAGVSHEQYF. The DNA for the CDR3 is TGTGCCAGCAGGACTGCAGGGGTCAGCCACGAGCAGTACTTC.

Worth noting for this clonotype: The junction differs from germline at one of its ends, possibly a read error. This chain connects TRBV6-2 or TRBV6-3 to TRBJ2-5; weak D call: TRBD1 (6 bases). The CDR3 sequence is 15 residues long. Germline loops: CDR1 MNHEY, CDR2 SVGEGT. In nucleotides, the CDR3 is TGTGCCATCAGTGAGTCCTACAGGGAGCAGGAGACCCAGTACTTC. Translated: CAISESYREQETQYF.

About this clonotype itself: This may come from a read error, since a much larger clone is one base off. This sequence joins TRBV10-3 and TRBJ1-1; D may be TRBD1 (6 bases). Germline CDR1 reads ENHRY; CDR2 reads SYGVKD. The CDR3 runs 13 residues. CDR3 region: CAIWGGPNTEACF. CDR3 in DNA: TGTGCCATCTGGGGGGGGCCGAACACTGAAGCTTGCTTT.